A selection of T cell receptor beta chains follows, all from one sample in a study of cytomegalovirus exposure and HLA in healthy donors. Profiling relied on immunoSEQ multiplex PCR, and the TCRdb table lists in-frame clones only, not all of them. This sample has some 98,000 clones, with about 83% found just once. Sequencing was performed on PBMCs. These receptors were collected from a woman aged 30 to 39 in good health and CMV-seronegative. Both conserved end residues are part of each CDR3. D genes are given only for firm matches. Only some rows state a clone size, as once, few, many or a class for expanded clones.

J gene	V gene	D gene	clone size	CDR3 protein	CDR3 DNA
TRBJ1-2	TRBV6-1	.	.	CASSETLGQVYGYTF	TGTGCCAGCAGTGAAACCTTAGGACAAGTCTATGGCTACACCTTC
TRBJ1-5	TRBV7-9	TRBD1	.	CASGKDRDQPQHF	TGTGCCAGTGGGAAGGACAGGGATCAGCCCCAGCATTTT
TRBJ1-2	TRBV9	TRBD1	.	CASSVAPQGDGYTF	TGTGCCAGCAGCGTAGCACCCCAGGGGGATGGCTACACCTTC
TRBJ2-7	TRBV18	TRBD1	.	CASSPGQGVYEQYF	TGTGCCAGCTCACCGGGCCAGGGGGTATACGAGCAGTACTTC
TRBJ2-7	TRBV4-2	.	.	CASSQARDFPAPYEQYF	TGTGCCAGCAGCCAAGCTCGGGACTTCCCTGCCCCCTACGAGCAGTACTTC
TRBJ2-1	TRBV5-4	.	.	CASSVPSNEQFF	TGTGCCAGCAGCGTCCCTAGCAATGAGCAGTTCTTC
TRBJ1-1	TRBV27	.	.	CASSGKGGFRMNTEAFF	TGTGCCAGCAGTGGCAAGGGGGGGTTTCGCATGAACACTGAAGCTTTCTTT
TRBJ2-7	TRBV7-6	.	.	CASSRDLGSEQYF	TGTGCCAGCAGCCGTGACCTCGGGAGCGAGCAGTACTTC
TRBJ2-5	TRBV11-2	.	.	CASSLAGVETQYF	TGTGCCAGCAGCTTAGCAGGGGTAGAGACCCAGTACTTC
TRBJ2-6	TRBV28	.	.	CASESPGANVLTF	TGTGCCAGCGAGTCCCCTGGGGCCAACGTCCTGACTTTC
TRBJ2-7	TRBV18	TRBD1	.	CASSPQGQASYEQYF	TGTGCCAGCTCACCACAGGGACAGGCGTCCTACGAGCAGTACTTC
TRBJ1-1	TRBV27	.	.	CASSSQGATEAFF	TGTGCCAGCAGTTCTCAAGGGGCCACTGAAGCTTTCTTT
TRBJ1-2	TRBV19	TRBD1	few	CASRLGQGAFGYTF	TGTGCCAGTAGGCTCGGACAGGGGGCGTTTGGCTACACCTTC
TRBJ2-7	TRBV7-2	TRBD2	many	CASSVPGRPPYEQYF	TGTGCCAGCTCTGTTCCCGGGAGGCCCCCGTACGAGCAGTACTTC
TRBJ1-4	TRBV7-6	TRBD1	.	CASSRGTGRNEKLFF	TGTGCCAGCAGCAGGGGGACAGGGAGAAATGAAAAACTGTTTTTT
TRBJ1-4	TRBV5-1	TRBD1	.	CASSWGTGNEKLFF	TGCGCCAGCAGCTGGGGGACAGGAAATGAAAAACTGTTTTTT
TRBJ2-7	TRBV7-2	.	.	CASSLAGQGPYEQYF	TGTGCCAGCAGCTTAGCCGGGCAGGGTCCCTACGAGCAGTACTTC
TRBJ2-1	TRBV28	TRBD2	.	CASSLTTSGRKGNEQFF	TGTGCCAGCAGTTTAACAACTAGCGGGAGGAAAGGGAATGAGCAGTTCTTC
TRBJ2-5	TRBV5-1	.	.	CASSSRPGHRETQYF	TGCGCCAGCAGCTCCAGACCGGGACACAGAGAGACCCAGTACTTC
TRBJ1-2	TRBV28	TRBD1	.	CASSTSGTGSYGYTF	TGTGCCAGCAGTACTTCCGGGACAGGGAGCTATGGCTACACCTTC
TRBJ2-1	TRBV2	TRBD1	.	CASSWGTGGNEQFF	TGTGCCAGCAGTTGGGGGACAGGGGGGAATGAGCAGTTCTTC
TRBJ1-1	TRBV25-1	.	few	CASSGPGATNTEAFF	TGTGCCAGCAGTGGCCCAGGGGCGACGAACACTGAAGCTTTCTTT
TRBJ2-5	TRBV11-2	TRBD1	once	CASSFTGGSEETQYF	TGTGCCAGCAGCTTCACAGGGGGCTCAGAGGAGACCCAGTACTTC
TRBJ2-3	TRBV28	TRBD1	.	CATTGSEGTDTQYF	TGTGCCACGACAGGGTCGGAGGGCACAGATACGCAGTATTTT